The entry below gives a single T cell receptor beta chain sequence along with its context. The sample comes from a study of shared clonotypes between healthy human individuals. From germline, CDR1 is KGHSH and CDR2 LQKENI. The CDR3 totals 15 residues. V dropped 5 bases and J dropped 0; count of bases not matched to a gene: 2. Authors' methods: For the immunoSEQ data, sequences were junction-only without quality scores, so filtering differed. The protocol was immunoSEQ multiplex PCR, while the TCRdb copy is restricted to in-frame clones and leaves out a portion. V, J and clone size reflect that table, while D and trimming were determined from the DNA. The sample has 850,000 to 1,200,000 clones, about 75% seen once.

This clonotype was obtained from a man between 18 and 35 years old in good health. This chain links TRBV18 with TRBJ1-4; 8 positions agree with TRBD1. Sequencing was performed on memory CD4+ T cells sorted from blood. Specified subset: CD45RA-negative fraction. The CDR3 DNA follows: TGTGCCAGCTCATCGGGACAGGCAACTAATGAAAAACTGTTTTTT. Its protein product is CASSSGQATNEKLFF.